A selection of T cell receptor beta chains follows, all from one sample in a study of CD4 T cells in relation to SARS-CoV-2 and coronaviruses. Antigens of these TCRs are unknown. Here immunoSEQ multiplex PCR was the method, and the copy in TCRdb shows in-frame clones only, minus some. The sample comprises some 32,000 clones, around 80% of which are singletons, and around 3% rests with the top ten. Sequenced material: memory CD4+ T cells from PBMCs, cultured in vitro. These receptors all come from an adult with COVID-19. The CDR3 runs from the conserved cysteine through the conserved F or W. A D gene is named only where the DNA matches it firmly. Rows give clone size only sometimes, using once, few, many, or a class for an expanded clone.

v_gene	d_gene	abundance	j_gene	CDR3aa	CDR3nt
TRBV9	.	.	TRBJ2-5	CASSVLAGGETQYF	TGTGCCAGCAGCGTACTCGCCGGTGGGGAGACCCAGTACTTC
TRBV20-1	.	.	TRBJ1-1	CSASGDTEAFF	TGCAGTGCTAGCGGGGACACTGAAGCTTTCTTT
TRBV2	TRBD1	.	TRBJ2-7	CASSQPGTGSSYEQYF	TGTGCCAGCAGTCAACCCGGGACAGGGTCTTCCTACGAGCAGTACTTC
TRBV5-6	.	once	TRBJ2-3	CASSLVRAGTDTQYF	TGTGCCAGCAGCTTGGTTAGGGCAGGCACAGATACGCAGTATTTT
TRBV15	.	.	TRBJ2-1	CATSIDRGYNEQFF	TGTGCCACCAGCATTGACCGGGGGTACAATGAGCAGTTCTTC
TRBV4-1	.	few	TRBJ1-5	CASSQELGRQPQHF	TGCGCCAGCAGCCAAGAATTGGGGCGCCAGCCCCAGCATTTT
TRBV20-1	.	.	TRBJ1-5	CSASGQINQPQHF	TGCAGTGCTAGTGGACAGATCAATCAGCCCCAGCATTTT
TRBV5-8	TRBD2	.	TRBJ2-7	CASTILTSGSEGEQYF	TGTGCCAGCACCATCTTGACTAGCGGGAGTGAGGGCGAGCAGTACTTC
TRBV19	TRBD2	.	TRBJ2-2	CASSTPRTSGGRAGELFF	TGTGCCAGTAGTACCCCCCGGACTAGCGGGGGAAGGGCCGGGGAGCTGTTTTTT
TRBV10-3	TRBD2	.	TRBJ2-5	CAISRGRAGETQYF	TGTGCCATCTCTCGAGGGAGGGCGGGGGAGACCCAGTACTTC
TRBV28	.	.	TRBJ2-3	CASSPQDRTQYF	TGTGCCAGCAGTCCCCAGGATAGGACGCAGTATTTT
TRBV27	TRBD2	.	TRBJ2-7	CASSKNSPGLAGLTYEQYF	TGTGCCAGCAGCAAGAACTCTCCGGGACTAGCGGGCTTAACCTACGAGCAGTACTTC
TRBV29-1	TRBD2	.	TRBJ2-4	CSVVGTSGKNIQYF	TGCAGCGTTGTAGGGACTAGCGGAAAAAACATTCAGTACTTC
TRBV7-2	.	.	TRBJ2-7	CASSFLANEQYF	TGTGCCAGCAGCTTTTTAGCGAACGAGCAGTACTTC
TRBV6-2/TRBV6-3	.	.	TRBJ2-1	CASSQPVSRAGGQFF	TGTGCCAGCAGTCAACCTGTCTCCCGGGCAGGAGGGCAGTTCTTC
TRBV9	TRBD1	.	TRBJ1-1	CASSVGTGGTSFF	TGTGCCAGCAGCGTAGGGACAGGGGGTACGTCTTTCTTT
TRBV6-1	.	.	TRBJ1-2	CASSEAGQITYGYTF	TGTGCCAGCAGTGAAGCGGGGCAGATCACGTATGGCTACACCTTC
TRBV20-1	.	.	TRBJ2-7	CSAPEWYEQYF	TGCAGTGCCCCCGAGTGGTACGAGCAGTACTTC
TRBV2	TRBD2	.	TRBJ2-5	CASRNGLAGVEETQYF	TGTGCCAGCAGAAACGGACTAGCGGGAGTAGAGGAGACCCAGTACTTC